This passage covers 16 T cell receptor beta chains from one sample sequenced in a study of identical twins. One entry per CDR3 protein results from TCRdb running MiXCR on the 5' RACE reads. The table includes about 530,000 distinct CDR3 sequences, over 12% detected once. The same data also contributed to another study, on yellow fever vaccine responses in identical twins.

Sequencing input: CD4+ T cells sorted from blood. Receptors originate from a woman younger than 30 in good health.

This clonotype was observed a handful of times. The chain combines TRBV5-1 with TRBJ2-5, with TRBD1 matching 10 bases. The CDR3 has 16 amino acids. Germline loops: CDR1 SGHRS, CDR2 YFSETQ. V gave up 4 bases and J gave up 5 bases; unmatched junction bases: 11. In nucleotides, the CDR3 is TGCGCCAGCAGCCCACGGGACAGGGGTTCCTTTGAGACCCAGTACTTC. The encoded protein is CASSPRDRGSFETQYF.

This chain uses TRBV5-1 with TRBJ2-7, with a possible D match to TRBD1 (5 bases). Trimming left V 4 bases short and J 1 base short, with 9 bases between. CDR1 and CDR2 (germline): SGHRS, YFSETQ. The CDR3 has 13 residues. The CDR3 DNA reads as TGCGCCAGCAGCGTAGACAGATCCTACGAGCAGTACTTC. Translating it yields CASSVDRSYEQYF.

This clonotype has a count of ten or more. This chain links TRBV5-1 with TRBJ2-3, with D possibly TRBD2 on 6 matching bases. This CDR3 is built from 16 residues. Germline assignment: CDR1 SGHRS and CDR2 YFSETQ. Between the trimmed V and J ends, which lost 0 bases and 0 bases, there was a span of 11 bases. The CDR3 loop reads CASSLEPGVSTDTQYF. The CDR3 region has the DNA TGCGCCAGCAGCTTGGAACCGGGAGTAAGCACAGATACGCAGTATTTT.

This clonotype turned up a few times. The genes are TRBV6-1 and TRBJ2-3; D unclear. Germline V CDR1 and CDR2: MNHNS, SASEGT. The V gene lost 6 bases and the J gene lost 4 bases, with 11 bases spanning the gap. The CDR3 covers 13 residues. The CDR3 protein is CASRRLGPDTQYF. The CDR3 DNA reads as TGTGCCAGCAGGCGGCTGGGCCCAGATACGCAGTATTTT.

Many counts were recorded for this clonotype. CDR3 DNA sequence: TGTGCCAGCAATCGTGGTCATCAGGCCACCGGGGAGCTGTTTTTT. Protein product: CASNRGHQATGELFF. The chain uses TRBV2 and TRBJ2-2; no clear D. In germline, CDR1 is SNHLY, CDR2 FYNNEI. V lost 7 bases and J lost 4, with 16 bases in between. The CDR3 is 15 residues long.

V usage is TRBV25-1 and J usage is TRBJ2-1; weak D call: TRBD2 (7 bases). The germline V gene encodes CDR1 MGHDK and CDR2 SYGVNS. The CDR3 extends over 14 amino acids. The V and J ends lost 2 bases and 4 bases respectively, with 9 bases between them. The CDR3 bases are TGTGCCAGCAGTGAAGAGGGGGGGTACAATGAGCAGTTCTTC. This codes for CASSEEGGYNEQFF. Full variable domain (missing parts from reference TRBV25-1 and TRBJ2-1): EADIYQTPRYLVIGTGKKITLECSQTMGHDKMYWYQQDPGMELHLIHYSYGVNSTEKGDLSSESTVSRIRTEHFPLTLESARPSHTSQYLCASSEEGGYNEQFFGPGTRLTVL.

This clonotype was detected ten times or more. V usage is TRBV13 and J usage is TRBJ1-6; 7 positions match TRBD1. CDR1 and CDR2 from the germline V gene are PRHDT and FYEKMQ (reference sequence). The ends lost 5 bases at V and 7 bases at J; junction bases unmatched: 8. The CDR3 runs 15 residues. The CDR3 nucleotides read TGTGCCAGCAGCCCGAAGGGACAGAAAAATTCACCCCTCCACTTT. Translation gives CASSPKGQKNSPLHF.

This clonotype was counted a few times. Here the CDR3 reads CSARPQNSNQPQHF. DNA for the CDR3: TGCAGTGCTAGACCACAGAATAGCAATCAGCCCCAGCATTTT. The chain carries TRBV20-1 and TRBJ1-5; no reliable D call. Germline CDR1 DFQATT, CDR2 SNEGSKA (reference sequence). The CDR3 extends over 14 amino acids. V lost 2 bases and J lost 0, with 8 bases in between.

The rearrangement joins TRBV20-1 to TRBJ2-7, with 7 bases matching TRBD2. The junction had 8 bases not matched to a gene; V was cut back by 2 bases and J by 7 bases. Per germline, CDR1 DFQATT and CDR2 SNEGSKA (reference sequence). The length of the CDR3 is 13 residues. This CDR3 is CSARKAGLGEQYF. CDR3 DNA sequence: TGCAGTGCTAGAAAAGCGGGATTGGGGGAGCAGTACTTC.

This clonotype was counted only a few times. CDR3 residues: CASRAWQYNEQFF. The CDR3 bases are TGTGCCAGCAGGGCCTGGCAGTACAATGAGCAGTTCTTC. The rearrangement joins TRBV2 to TRBJ2-1; D is unresolved. CDR3 length equals 13 residues. Trimming removed 6 bases at V and 4 bases at J, with 10 bases between. The V gene's germline CDR1 is SNHLY and CDR2 FYNNEI. Variable domain in full (rest from reference TRBV2 and TRBJ2-1): EPEVTQTPSHQVTQMGQEVILRCVPISNHLYFYWYRQILGQKVEFLVSFYNNEISEKSEIFDDQFSVERPDGSNFTLKIRSTKLEDSAMYFCASRAWQYNEQFFGPGTRLTVL.

The chain employs TRBV6-5 and TRBJ2-1; D call uncertain. V was clipped by 4 bases and J by 5 bases, with 12 bases between them. The CDR3 covers 14 residues. Germline values: CDR1 MNHEY, CDR2 SVGAGI. In DNA, the CDR3 is TGTGCCAGCAGTTCACCGGACCAGAACAATGAGCAGTTCTTC. This sequence encodes CASSSPDQNNEQFF.

Remarks on this clonotype: Compared with germline, one end of the junction differs, possibly owing to a read error. The chain joins TRBV3-1 to TRBJ2-4; possibly TRBD2 for D (5 bases). In germline, CDR1 is LGHDT, CDR2 YNNKEL (reference sequence). The CDR3 contains 13 residues. In nucleotides, the CDR3 is TGTGCCAGCAGCCAAGTGGGTTATGGAGGAATCGACTTC. It specifies CASSQVGYGGIDF.

This clonotype has only a few counts. The chain links TRBV12-3 or TRBV12-4 to TRBJ2-1; 9 nucleotides agree with TRBD2. Unmatched junction bases numbered 3, after V lost 0 bases and J lost 6 bases. The CDR3 consists of 15 residues. CDR3 in amino acids: CASSLAGTSSNEQFF. The CDR3 DNA reads as TGTGCCAGCAGTTTAGCGGGGACTAGCAGCAATGAGCAGTTCTTC.

J is TRBJ2-5 and V is TRBV28, with D uncertain. Germline V gene sequence: CDR1 MDHEN, CDR2 SYDVKM. CDR3 size: 13 residues. V lost 3 bases to trimming and J lost 2 bases, with 7 bases between them. CDR3 coding DNA: TGTGCCAGCAGTTTTTCGGATCAAGAGACCCAGTACTTC. Residues: CASSFSDQETQYF. Using reference TRBV28 and TRBJ2-5 for the parts outside the CDR3, the full variable domain is DVKVTQSSRYLVKRTGEKVFLECVQDMDHENMFWYRQDPGLGLRLIYFSYDVKMKEKGDIPEGYSVSREKKERFSLILESASTNQTSMYLCASSFSDQETQYFGPGTRLLVL.

This chain connects TRBV20-1 to TRBJ2-2; 10 positions agree with TRBD2. The CDR3 is made up of 16 amino acids. Germline trimming cut 4 bases from V and 0 bases from J; bases unmatched to any gene: 5. Germline V gives CDR1 DFQATT, CDR2 SNEGSKA (reference sequence). CDR3 region: CSATLAGSPNTGELFF. CDR3 sequence (DNA): TGCAGTGCTACACTAGCGGGGTCCCCGAACACCGGGGAGCTGTTTTTT.

There are a few counts of this clonotype. The chain carries TRBV12-3 or TRBV12-4 and TRBJ1-5; a weak D match, TRBD1 (5 bases). This CDR3 is 16 amino acids long. V was cut by 5 bases and J by 0 bases, with 14 bases left in between. The CDR3 is CASSPRGEASNQPQHF. The DNA for the CDR3 is TGTGCCAGCAGTCCCCGGGGGGAGGCTAGCAATCAGCCCCAGCATTTT.